This T cell receptor beta chain is drawn from a study of cytomegalovirus exposure and HLA in healthy donors. Study details: Around 180 million T cells yielded roughly 120 million unique TCR beta sequences, as an earlier analysis found.

The CDR3 contains 12 residues. Per the germline V gene, CDR1 is SEHNR and CDR2 is FQNEAQ (reference sequence). Trimming took off 1 base at V and 7 bases at J, with 4 bases between the two ends. Researchers ran the PCR with 60 Vbeta and 13 Jbeta primers. Produced via immunoSEQ multiplex PCR; TCRdb's table is partial and in-frame only. Of 150,000 to 200,000 clones in the sample, around three quarters are singletons; the top ten hold about 2.5%. Study-wide points: Fewer N-insertions (relative to the approximately 700-donor mean) were reportedly seen in an Asian-associated ancestry cluster in a later analysis. A few V segments could not be told apart, such as TRBV6-2 and TRBV6-3, and were left out.

As regards this clone: Its antigen is unknown.

This TCR came from a woman between 50 and 59 years old in good health and CMV-seronegative. This sequence joins TRBV7-9 and TRBJ2-2; D gene ambiguous. Sequenced input: PBMCs. CDR3 amino acids: CASSLELGELFF. The CDR3 DNA reads TGTGCCAGCAGCTTAGAACTCGGGGAGCTGTTTTTT.